Below are 27 T cell receptor beta chains sequenced from a single sample in a study of blood T cells in healthy people across ages. Next came a second PCR, run for about 6 to 12 cycles, which used a sample-barcoded 5' primer along with a J-beta primer mix. TCRdb reprocessed the 5' RACE reads with MiXCR, giving one entry per CDR3 protein. The sample lists around 1,000,000 distinct CDR3 sequences, roughly a quarter occurring once. The same specimen was also included in a second study, on T cells of mothers and their children.

Sequencing used blood. The source of these receptors is a girl under 10 years old in good health.

The V call is TRBV7-3, the J call TRBJ2-5, with D perhaps given as TRBD1 or TRBD2 (5 bases each). The CDR3 totals 14 residues. Germline V gene data show CDR1 as SGHTA and CDR2 as FQGTGA. V was cut by 4 bases and J by 5 bases, with 14 bases left in between. The CDR3 bases are TGTGCCAGCAGCTCAGGGACCAAGCGGGAGACCCAGTACTTC. This gives the protein CASSSGTKRETQYF.

This clonotype was counted only a few times. V usage is TRBV11-3 and J usage is TRBJ2-7; 8 bases match TRBD1. The CDR3 extends over 17 amino acids. Trimming at V came to 5 bases and at J to 3 bases, leaving 15 bases not matched to a gene. Looked up from germline, CDR1 is SGHNT and CDR2 is YENEEA. This CDR3 is CASSPRLPQGAFYEQYF. The CDR3 nucleotides read TGTGCCAGCAGCCCACGTCTCCCTCAGGGGGCATTCTACGAGCAGTACTTC.

Concerning this clonotype itself: One end of the junction does not line up with germline, which may come from a read error. The chain joins TRBV7-7 to TRBJ2-1; D is unresolved. This CDR3 has 13 residues. Germline lookup yields CDR1 SSHAT and CDR2 FNYEAQ (reference sequence). CDR3 protein: CASSRSHNKEQFF. The CDR3 nucleotides read TGTGCTAGCAGCAGATCTCATAACAAGGAGCAGTTCTTC.

This chain uses TRBV20-1 with TRBJ2-3, with D uncertain. The V gene's germline CDR1 is DFQATT and CDR2 SNEGSKA (reference sequence). V lost 1 base and J 0 bases, leaving 8 bases between the germline ends. The length of the CDR3 is 14 residues. This CDR3 reads CSARGISSTDTQYF. CDR3 bases: TGCAGTGCTAGAGGGATATCTAGCACAGATACGCAGTATTTT.

This chain links TRBV6-1 with TRBJ1-2, with a tentative D call TRBD1 (5 bases). The CDR3 extends over 15 amino acids. Germline values: CDR1 MNHNS, CDR2 SASEGT. V lost 3 bases, J lost 8 bases, and 19 bases lay in between. The CDR3 DNA reads TGTGCCAGCAGTGACTTTGGGACTGGGGGACGAGGCTACACCTTC. This encodes CASSDFGTGGRGYTF.

Turning to this clonotype: A much more abundant neighbour one base away suggests this may be a read error. The chain has TRBV7-2 and TRBJ2-5, with D perhaps matching TRBD1 (5 bases). The germline gives CDR1 SGHTA, CDR2 FQGNSA. Trimming pared 7 bases from V and 5 bases from J, leaving 17 bases between. This CDR3 has 14 amino acids. The CDR3 region is CASTSRGMWETQYF. The DNA of the CDR3 is TGTGCCAGCACCTCTAGGGGTATGTGGGAGACCCAGTACTTC.

The rearrangement uses TRBV12-3 or TRBV12-4 and TRBJ1-4, with no clear D. This CDR3 is 15 amino acids long. Trimming cost V 6 bases and J 8 bases, with 19 bases left between them. DNA of the CDR3: TGTGCCAGCAGGACGTCGAGCCACCTTTGGGAAAAACTGTTTTTT. Its translation is CASRTSSHLWEKLFF.

The chain carries TRBV20-1 and TRBJ2-3; D possibly corresponds to TRBD1 (6 bases). Trimming pared 2 bases from V and 2 bases from J, leaving 17 bases between. Germline V CDR1 and CDR2: DFQATT, SNEGSKA (reference sequence). The length of the CDR3 is 16 residues. The CDR3: CSARKTGRRYTDTQYF. The CDR3 DNA sequence: TGCAGTGCTAGAAAAACAGGGCGACGTTACACAGATACGCAGTATTTT.

The rearrangement uses TRBV20-1 and TRBJ2-1; TRBD1 matches at 8 bases. The ends lost 5 bases at V and 8 bases at J; junction bases unmatched: 11. The CDR3 runs 14 residues. Germline V lookup: CDR1 DFQATT, CDR2 SNEGSKA (reference sequence). CDR3 nucleotides: TGCAGTGCTTACCTAGGACAGGGAGGTGATGAGCAGTTCTTC. Amino acid sequence: CSAYLGQGGDEQFF.

The chain has TRBV7-3 and TRBJ1-1; no clear D. CDR3 length: 13 amino acids. CDR1 is SGHTA, CDR2 FQGTGA, per germline. The V end lost 5 bases, the J end lost 10 bases, and 17 bases lay between the germline ends. The CDR3 region has the DNA TGTGCCAGCAGCCTGGACGGTTTTGGAAGAGCTTTCTTT. Amino acid sequence: CASSLDGFGRAFF.

CDR3 nucleotide sequence: TGTGCCAGCAGCGAATCTAGCGGAAGAGAGACCCAGTACTTC. Residues: CASSESSGRETQYF. V usage is TRBV7-8 and J usage is TRBJ2-1; 7 positions match TRBD2. The J call may be incorrect, as the DNA end agrees better with TRBJ2-5. CDR3 length: 14 residues. Per germline, CDR1 SGHVS and CDR2 FQNEAQ.

This clonotype was seen more than once but under ten times. V usage is TRBV7-3 and J usage is TRBJ2-1; perhaps D is TRBD1 or TRBD2 (5 bases each). Germline CDR1 and CDR2: SGHTA and FQGTGA. The V and J ends lost 5 bases and 8 bases respectively, with 16 bases between them. The CDR3 sequence is 14 residues long. The CDR3 nucleotides are TGTGCCAGCAGCGTCTGGGCAGGGAGCGATGAGCAGTTCTTC. Its protein product is CASSVWAGSDEQFF.

The rearrangement links TRBV20-1 to TRBJ2-7; TRBD1 matches 9 bases. CDR1 DFQATT and CDR2 SNEGSKA come from the germline V gene (reference sequence). The CDR3 loop spans 12 amino acids. With V trimmed by 6 bases and J by 3 bases, 3 bases remained unmatched. CDR3 in amino acids: CSAPDRGYEQYF. The CDR3 nucleotides are TGCAGTGCCCCGGACAGGGGCTACGAGCAGTACTTC.

The chain combines TRBV6-4 with TRBJ2-4; weak D call: TRBD1 (6 bases). V lost 7 bases, J lost 0 bases, and 28 bases lay in between. This CDR3 is 20 amino acids long. CDR1 and CDR2 (germline): MRHNA, SNTAGT. CDR3 bases: TGTGCCAGCATAACAGGGAGCCCAGCGGCCCAGAGTTTAGCCAAAAACATTCAGTACTTC. Translation: CASITGSPAAQSLAKNIQYF.

The rearrangement joins TRBV27 to TRBJ2-3; TRBD1 agrees at 10 bases. This CDR3 spans 15 amino acids. Trimming took 5 bases from V and 5 from J; bases not matched to a gene: 7. From germline, CDR1 is MNHEY and CDR2 SMNVEV (reference sequence). CDR3 in amino acids: CASSPDRGPVDTQYF. The CDR3 DNA reads TGTGCCAGCAGTCCCGACAGGGGGCCGGTAGATACGCAGTATTTT.

CDR3 amino acids: CASSLGVPSSYNEQFF. The CDR3 nucleotides are TGTGCCAGCAGTTTAGGGGTGCCGAGCTCCTACAATGAGCAGTTCTTC. The chain has TRBV27 and TRBJ2-1; unclear D gene. Trimming cost V 2 bases and J 0 bases, with 11 bases left between them. Germline CDR1 is MNHEY and CDR2 is SMNVEV (reference sequence). CDR3 length: 16 residues.

The V and J genes are TRBV27 and TRBJ1-1; D gene ambiguous. This CDR3 has 14 residues. The V gene's germline CDR1 is MNHEY and CDR2 SMNVEV (reference sequence). Trimming took 2 bases from V and 1 from J, leaving 8 bases between them. The CDR3 spells CASSLNAGNTEAFF. The CDR3 DNA follows: TGTGCCAGCAGTTTAAACGCGGGGAACACTGAAGCTTTCTTT.

J is TRBJ1-2 and V is TRBV27; D gene ambiguous. Germline V gene sequence: CDR1 MNHEY, CDR2 SMNVEV (reference sequence). The CDR3 sequence is 15 residues long. Trimming stripped 1 base from V and 2 bases from J, with 11 bases between. CDR3 protein: CASSLFPTGNYGYTF. CDR3 sequence (DNA): TGTGCCAGCAGTTTATTCCCGACGGGCAACTATGGCTACACCTTC.

This clonotype was seen a handful of times. A junction end diverges from the germline sequence, so it may reflect a read error. This chain uses TRBV7-7 with TRBJ2-5, with 13 bases matching TRBD2. The CDR3 runs 17 residues. The germline gives CDR1 SSHAT, CDR2 FNYEAQ (reference sequence). CDR3 region: CASSSGLAGVVQETQYF. DNA of the CDR3: TGTGCTAGCAGCTCCGGACTAGCGGGGGTCGTTCAAGAGACCCAGTATTTC.

V gene TRBV2 combines with J gene TRBJ2-7; D might be TRBD2 (6 bases). CDR1 and CDR2 (germline): SNHLY, FYNNEI. Trimming stripped 7 bases from V and 12 bases from J, with 13 bases between. CDR3 length: 10 residues. The CDR3 DNA reads as TGTGCCAGCAAAGGGACTCACGGGTACTTC. This codes for CASKGTHGYF.

This clonotype was picked up a small number of times. The chain couples TRBV13 to TRBJ2-3; 12 bases agree with TRBD2. Per the germline V gene, CDR1 is PRHDT and CDR2 is FYEKMQ (reference sequence). V lost 4 bases to trimming and J lost 2 bases; unmatched junction nucleotides: 13. The CDR3 extends over 19 amino acids. The CDR3 here is CASSSKLAGGPYHTDTQYF. Written as DNA, the CDR3 is TGTGCCAGCAGCTCGAAACTAGCGGGGGGCCCTTATCACACAGATACGCAGTATTTT.

The rearrangement uses TRBV20-1 and TRBJ1-4; the D is unclear. The V end lost 0 bases, the J end lost 4 bases, and 12 bases lay between the germline ends. Germline CDR1 and CDR2: DFQATT and SNEGSKA (reference sequence). The CDR3 loop spans 15 amino acids. The CDR3 nucleotides are TGCAGTGCTAGAGACCACCGGGTCTATAATGAAAAACTGTTTTTT. Protein: CSARDHRVYNEKLFF.

V and J are TRBV11-2 and TRBJ2-1; TRBD2 agrees at 8 bases. CDR3 length: 17 residues. Trimming removed 0 bases from V and 6 bases from J; junction bases left unmatched: 10. Germline V gene data show CDR1 as SGHAT and CDR2 as FQNNGV. This CDR3 reads CASSLDFWGGGSNEQFF. Written as DNA, the CDR3 is TGTGCCAGCAGCTTAGATTTTTGGGGCGGGGGGAGCAATGAGCAGTTCTTC.

The CDR3 nucleotides read TGTGCCAGCAGCTTATCATGGGACAGGGCGACTTCACCCCTCCACTTT. Residues: CASSLSWDRATSPLHF. The V and J genes are TRBV7-6 and TRBJ1-6; 9 positions agree with TRBD1. The CDR3 is 16 residues long. Germline V lookup: CDR1 SGHVS, CDR2 FNYEAQ. J lost 9 bases, V lost 2 bases, and 8 bases had no gene match.

Only a few counts were recorded for this clonotype. The rearrangement links TRBV7-6 to TRBJ2-1, with D possibly matching TRBD1 (5 bases). The germline gives CDR1 SGHVS, CDR2 FNYEAQ. Trimming stripped 1 base from V and 4 bases from J, with 17 bases between. CDR3 length: 17 residues. DNA of the CDR3: TGTGCCAGCAGCTTAGATGAGCAGGGCTCGGAGTACAATGAGCAGTTCTTC. Encoded protein: CASSLDEQGSEYNEQFF.

As for this clonotype: At one boundary the junction diverges from the germline segment, which might be a read error. The genes are TRBV6-1 and TRBJ2-1, with 8 bases fitting TRBD2. This CDR3 spans 16 amino acids. Per germline, CDR1 MNHNS and CDR2 SASEGT. This CDR3 is CASRGPGTSTYNEQFF. In nucleotides, the CDR3 is TGTGCCAGCCGAGGACCGGGGACTAGTACCTACAACGAGCAGTTCTTC.

This clonotype occurred many times. This chain joins TRBV12-3 or TRBV12-4 and TRBJ1-1; no clear D gene. Between the trimmed V and J ends, which lost 8 bases and 0 bases, there was a span of 10 bases. CDR3 size: 13 residues. The CDR3 spells CASGRQLNTEAFF. The CDR3, as DNA: TGTGCCAGCGGTAGGCAGTTGAACACTGAAGCTTTCTTT.